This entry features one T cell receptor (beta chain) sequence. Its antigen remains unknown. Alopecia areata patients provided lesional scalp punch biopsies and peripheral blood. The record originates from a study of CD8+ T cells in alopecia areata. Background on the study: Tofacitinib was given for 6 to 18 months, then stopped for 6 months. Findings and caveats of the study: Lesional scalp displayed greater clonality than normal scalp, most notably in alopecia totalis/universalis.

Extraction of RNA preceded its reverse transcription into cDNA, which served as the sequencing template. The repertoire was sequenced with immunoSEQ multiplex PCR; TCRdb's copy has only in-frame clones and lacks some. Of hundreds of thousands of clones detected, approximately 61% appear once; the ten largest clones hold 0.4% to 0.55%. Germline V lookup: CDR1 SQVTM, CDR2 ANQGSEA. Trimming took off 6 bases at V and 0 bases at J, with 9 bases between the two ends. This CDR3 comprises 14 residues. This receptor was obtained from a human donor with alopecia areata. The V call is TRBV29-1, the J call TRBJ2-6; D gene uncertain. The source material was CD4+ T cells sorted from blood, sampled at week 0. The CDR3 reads CSVPGSSGANVLTF. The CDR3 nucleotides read TGCAGCGTCCCAGGAAGCTCTGGGGCCAACGTCCTGACTTTC.